Below are 16 T cell receptor beta chains sequenced from a single sample in a study of blood T cell repertoires in COVID-19. Assay used: immunoSEQ multiplex PCR; TCRdb lists only in-frame clones, some missing. Of over 250,000 clones in the sample, around 89% were seen once. What was sequenced was peripheral blood. The receptor set was obtained from a woman aged 55 to 70 with acute or convalescent COVID-19.

This chain uses TRBV4-1 with TRBJ2-7, with a possible D match to TRBD1 (6 bases). Trimming cost V 4 bases and J 10 bases, with 26 bases left between them. There are 16 residues in the CDR3. CDR1 is MGHRA, CDR2 YSYEKL, per germline. In nucleotides, the CDR3 is TGCGCCAGCAGCCCGGTCAGACAGGCCCTCCTCGGTGAACAGTACTTC. Translation gives CASSPVRQALLGEQYF.

The CDR3 is CASRPRTGGTSGIPREQYF. The CDR3 coding sequence is TGTGCCAGCAGACCACGGACAGGGGGCACTAGCGGGATCCCTCGCGAGCAGTACTTC. V and J are TRBV28 and TRBJ2-7, with D perhaps matching TRBD1 (11 bases). The CDR3 spans 19 residues. V was pared by 6 bases and J by 6 bases, with 33 bases between. Germline CDR1 reads MDHEN; CDR2 reads SYDVKM.

The V and J genes are TRBV4-3 and TRBJ2-2; D gene uncertain. CDR3 length: 15 residues. V lost 0 bases to trimming and J lost 3 bases, with 8 bases between them. The germline V gene has CDR1 LGHNA and CDR2 YSLEER. CDR3 in DNA: TGCGCCAGCAGCCAAGACCACAGCTACACCGGGGAGCTGTTTTTT. Encoded protein: CASSQDHSYTGELFF.

The V and J genes are TRBV10-3 and TRBJ2-3; TRBD2 agrees at 8 bases. CDR3 length: 15 amino acids. V lost 1 base and J lost 10; bases outside the gene matches: 10. From germline, CDR1 is ENHRY and CDR2 SYGVKD. The CDR3 sequence: CAISELSSGAWAQYF. In nucleotides, the CDR3 is TGTGCCATCAGTGAGTTGAGTAGCGGGGCTTGGGCGCAGTATTTT.

This chain uses TRBV30 with TRBJ1-3; no clear D. V shed 4 bases and J shed 0 bases, with 10 bases lying between them. CDR3 length: 14 residues. Looked up from germline, CDR1 is GTSNPN and CDR2 is SVGIG (reference sequence). CDR3 sequence reads: CAWTPGYSGNTIYF. CDR3 nucleotide sequence: TGTGCCTGGACTCCCGGTTACTCTGGAAACACCATATATTTT.

This clone was observed once. The chain employs TRBV4-1 and TRBJ2-5; 7 nucleotides agree with TRBD2. The CDR3 runs to 16 residues. V lost 2 bases to trimming and J lost 1 base; unmatched junction nucleotides: 7. CDR1 MGHRA and CDR2 YSYEKL come from the germline V gene. This CDR3 reads CASSQLGGSLQETQYF. CDR3 in DNA: TGCGCCAGCAGCCAACTGGGCGGGAGCCTCCAAGAGACCCAGTACTTC.

The chain has TRBV29-1 and TRBJ1-3, with TRBD1 as a possible D gene (5 bases). This CDR3 has 16 residues. V gave up 1 base and J gave up 6 bases, with 19 bases separating them. Germline V gene lookup returns CDR1 SQVTM and CDR2 ANQGSEA. CDR3 in amino acids: CSVEGLDILRENTIYF. The CDR3 DNA reads as TGCAGCGTTGAAGGCCTGGACATACTGCGGGAAAACACCATATATTTT.

The chain carries TRBV7-2 and TRBJ2-3, with a possible D match to TRBD2 (6 bases). The germline V gene encodes CDR1 SGHTA and CDR2 FQGNSA. The V end lost 5 bases, the J end lost 1 base, and 16 bases lay between the germline ends. There are 16 residues in the CDR3. The CDR3 is CASSLRRPSGTDTQYF. The CDR3 DNA is TGTGCCAGCAGCCTGAGGCGGCCTAGCGGCACAGATACGCAGTATTTT. The entire variable domain, with the rest obtained from reference TRBV7-2 and TRBJ2-3, is as follows: GAGVSQSPSNKVTEKGKDVELRCDPISGHTALYWYRQSLGQGLEFLIYFQGNSAPDKSGLPSDRFSAERTGGSVSTLTIQRTQQEDSAVYLCASSLRRPSGTDTQYFGPGTRLTVL.

The J gene is TRBJ2-3, the V gene TRBV24-1; D gene ambiguous. The CDR3 sequence is 11 residues long. Germline loops: CDR1 KGHDR, CDR2 SFDVKD. V gave up 7 bases and J gave up 6 bases, with 7 bases separating them. This CDR3 reads CATSLGDTQYF. The DNA for the CDR3 is TGTGCCACCAGCCTCGGGGATACGCAGTATTTT.

This chain links TRBV14 with TRBJ2-1, with 10 bases aligning to TRBD2. V was pared by 4 bases and J by 7 bases, with 7 bases of the junction left unmatched. Per germline, CDR1 SGHDN and CDR2 FVKESK. This CDR3 spans 15 amino acids. Here the CDR3 reads CASSLWASGSNEQFF. CDR3 bases: TGTGCCAGCAGCCTTTGGGCTAGCGGGAGTAATGAGCAGTTCTTC. The full variable domain, completed using reference TRBV14 and TRBJ2-1, is EAGVTQFPSHSVIEKGQTVTLRCDPISGHDNLYWYRRVMGKEIKFLLHFVKESKQDESGMPNNRFLAERTGGTYSTLKVQPAELEDSGVYFCASSLWASGSNEQFFGPGTRLTVL.

The gene calls are TRBV5-1 and TRBJ2-2; a possible D gene is TRBD1 (5 bases). The CDR3 runs to 14 residues. From germline, CDR1 is SGHRS and CDR2 YFSETQ. Trimming took off 2 bases at V and 2 bases at J, with 7 bases between the two ends. Written as DNA, the CDR3 is TGCGCCAGCAGCTTACAGGTCAACACCGGGGAGCTGTTTTTT. Its translation is CASSLQVNTGELFF.

The rearrangement joins TRBV6-5 to TRBJ1-1; 9 bases align to TRBD1. The V and J ends lost 5 bases and 10 bases, in that order; junction bases with no gene match: 5. Germline CDR1 reads MNHEY; CDR2 reads SVGAGI. CDR3 length: 12 amino acids. The CDR3 DNA sequence: TGTGCCAGCAGTAACAGGGGGCGTGGAGCTTTCTTT. Its protein is CASSNRGRGAFF.

The chain employs TRBV29-1 and TRBJ1-2; 7 bases align to TRBD1. Per germline, CDR1 SQVTM and CDR2 ANQGSEA. V trimming: 2 bases; J trimming: 4 bases; junction bases outside the gene matches: 4. The CDR3 extends over 13 amino acids. The CDR3 loop is CSVEQGVGYGYTF. The CDR3 region has the DNA TGCAGCGTTGAACAGGGGGTGGGCTATGGCTACACCTTC.

This sequence joins TRBV19 and TRBJ2-7; 9 nucleotides line up with TRBD2. The V segment lost 8 bases and the J segment 2 bases; nucleotides outside the gene matches: 7. The CDR3 is 14 residues long. Per the germline V gene, CDR1 is LNHDA and CDR2 is SQIVND (reference sequence). This CDR3 is CASARLAGPYEQYF. The CDR3 DNA follows: TGTGCCAGTGCGAGGCTAGCGGGGCCCTACGAGCAGTACTTC.

The CDR3 region has the DNA TGCACCAGCAGCCCCCTAGCGGGATCCTACGAGCAGTACTTC. Translated: CTSSPLAGSYEQYF. The chain has TRBV1 and TRBJ2-7; TRBD2, as called in the table, went unchecked against the DNA. TRBV1 counts as a pseudogene. The CDR3 has 14 amino acids.

The rearrangement uses TRBV15 and TRBJ2-3, with D tentatively TRBD2 (6 bases). V dropped 0 bases and J dropped 0 bases, with 13 bases sitting between them. Germline loops: CDR1 LNHNV, CDR2 YYDKDF (reference sequence). This CDR3 region has 17 residues. CDR3 sequence reads: CATSRDSTGASTDTQYF. Here the CDR3 DNA reads TGTGCCACCAGCAGAGATTCCACGGGAGCTAGCACAGATACGCAGTATTTT.